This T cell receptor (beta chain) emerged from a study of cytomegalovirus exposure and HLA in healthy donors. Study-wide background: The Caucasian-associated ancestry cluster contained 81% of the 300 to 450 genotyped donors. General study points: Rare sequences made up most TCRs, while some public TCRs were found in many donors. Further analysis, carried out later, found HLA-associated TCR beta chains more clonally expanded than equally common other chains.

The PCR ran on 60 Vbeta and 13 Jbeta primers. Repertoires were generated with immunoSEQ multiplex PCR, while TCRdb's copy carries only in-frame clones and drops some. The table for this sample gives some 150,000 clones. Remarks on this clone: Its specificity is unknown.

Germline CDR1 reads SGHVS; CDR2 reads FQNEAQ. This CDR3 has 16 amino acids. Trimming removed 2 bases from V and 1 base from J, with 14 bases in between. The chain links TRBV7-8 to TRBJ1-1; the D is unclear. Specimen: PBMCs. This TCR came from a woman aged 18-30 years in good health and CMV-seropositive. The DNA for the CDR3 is TGTGCCAGCAGCTTACCGCCGTGGCGGGAGAACACTGAAGCTTTCTTT. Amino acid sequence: CASSLPPWRENTEAFF.